The clone carrying this TCR beta chain was picked up a small number of times. In the study's own analysis: Reference gene primer amplification yielded estimated nucleated cell counts. Clones were read by immunoSEQ multiplex PCR, and TCRdb kept only the in-frame ones, dropping some. Clone size and V and J calls were adopted from that table, with D and trimming inferred from the DNA. Among about 100,000 clones listed, 79% were seen once. The source of the sample is a study of blood T cell repertoires in COVID-19. V lost 6 bases and J lost 1, with 6 bases in between. CDR1 SGHAT and CDR2 FQNNGV come from the germline V gene. CDR3 size: 12 residues.

The specimen sequenced was peripheral blood. V usage is TRBV11-2 and J usage is TRBJ2-5; perhaps TRBD2 as D (5 bases). This TCR came from an elderly woman with active or convalescent COVID-19. CDR3: CASRDFQETQYF. CDR3 nucleotide sequence: TGTGCCAGCAGGGACTTCCAAGAGACCCAGTACTTC.